A single sample gave rise to the 14 T cell receptor beta chains below, sequenced in a study of OX40 agonist ivuxolimab in advanced cancers. TCRdb keeps only in-frame clones here, not all; method: immunoSEQ multiplex PCR. Seen here are around 150,000 clones, 94% observed once, and the top ten hold just over 0.3%. The sample consisted of CD4+ or CD8+ T cells sorted from blood, taken in a trial of the OX40 agonist ivuxolimab. The receptors were sampled from an adult with an advanced solid tumor such as melanoma, head and neck, liver or kidney cancer.

V gene TRBV7-2 combines with J gene TRBJ1-2; D perhaps matches TRBD1 (6 bases). V was cut by 5 bases and J by 6 bases, with 25 bases left in between. This CDR3 has 17 residues. CDR1 and CDR2 (germline): SGHTA, FQGNSA. CDR3 sequence reads: CASSPSGGGLGPNGYTF. CDR3 nucleotide sequence: TGTGCCAGCAGCCCGTCGGGCGGGGGCCTAGGGCCTAATGGCTACACCTTC.

The sample holds a few counts of this clone. The chain couples TRBV19 to TRBJ1-1; D call uncertain. The CDR3 length is 13 residues. The V and J ends lost 5 bases and 5 bases respectively, with 12 bases between them. Looked up from germline, CDR1 is LNHDA and CDR2 is SQIVND (reference sequence). In DNA, the CDR3 is TGTGCCAGTAGTCCGACCGAGGGAACTGAAGCTTTCTTT. Amino acid sequence: CASSPTEGTEAFF.

Only one count was recorded for this clone. The V call is TRBV5-4, the J call TRBJ2-3; D uncertain. Per the germline V gene, CDR1 is SGHNT and CDR2 is YYREEE (reference sequence). The CDR3 covers 14 residues. V gave up 9 bases and J gave up 2 bases, with 16 bases separating them. This chain's CDR3 is CAIPGSPATDTQYF. The CDR3 bases are TGTGCCATTCCGGGCAGTCCGGCCACAGATACGCAGTATTTT.

The V call is TRBV27, the J call TRBJ2-7; a weak D match, TRBD1 (6 bases). Germline V gene sequence: CDR1 MNHEY, CDR2 SMNVEV (reference sequence). V dropped 4 bases and J dropped 6 bases, with 16 bases sitting between them. The CDR3 is made up of 14 amino acids. CDR3 sequence reads: CASSSQGRGGEQYF. CDR3 in DNA: TGTGCCAGCAGTTCCCAGGGGAGAGGCGGCGAGCAGTACTTC.

The rearrangement links TRBV6-6 to TRBJ2-3; a weak D match, TRBD2 (5 bases). Trimming left V 0 bases short and J 0 bases short, with 7 bases between. The CDR3 covers 15 residues. The germline V gene has CDR1 MNHNY and CDR2 SVGAGI (reference sequence). The CDR3 DNA sequence: TGTGCCAGCAGTTACTCCCGCGGGAGCACAGATACGCAGTATTTT. Translating gives CASSYSRGSTDTQYF.

This chain connects TRBV28 to TRBJ1-2; D perhaps matches TRBD1 (6 bases). The V gene lost 5 bases and the J gene lost 4 bases, with 14 bases spanning the gap. The CDR3 covers 14 residues. In germline, CDR1 is MDHEN, CDR2 SYDVKM. The CDR3 sequence is CASSPGQSPYGYTF. The CDR3 nucleotides are TGTGCCAGCAGTCCCGGACAGAGCCCCTATGGCTACACCTTC.

The V gene is TRBV6-1, the J gene TRBJ2-5, with 7 bases aligning to TRBD1. V was clipped by 4 bases and J by 2 bases; unmatched bases: 16. CDR1 and CDR2 from the germline V gene are MNHNS and SASEGT. This CDR3 has 18 amino acids. CDR3 sequence: CASSALLSTGLWQETQYF. The CDR3 DNA follows: TGTGCCAGCAGTGCCCTCCTCTCGACAGGGTTGTGGCAAGAGACCCAGTACTTC.

The chain combines TRBV5-1 with TRBJ2-4; D is possibly TRBD1 or TRBD2 (6 bases each). This CDR3 contains 16 residues. The germline CDR1 and CDR2 sequences are SGHRS and YFSETQ. V lost 3 bases, J lost 5 bases, and 18 bases lay in between. CDR3 DNA sequence: TGCGCCAGCAGCTACCCGGCCTCGGGGGCCGAAAACATTCAGTACTTC. Protein sequence: CASSYPASGAENIQYF.

The chain has TRBV5-1 and TRBJ1-4; 12 bases are a match to TRBD1. This CDR3 is built from 18 residues. The V and J ends lost 4 bases and 2 bases, in that order; junction bases with no gene match: 9. Germline CDR1 reads SGHRS; CDR2 reads YFSETQ. CDR3 bases: TGCGCCAGCAGCGTTCGGGGACAGGGGGCCTCCACTAATGAAAAACTGTTTTTT. It translates to CASSVRGQGASTNEKLFF.

In this sample, this clone turned up once. The chain uses TRBV15 and TRBJ1-2, with D tentatively TRBD1 (5 bases). V was cut by 0 bases and J by 4 bases, with 12 bases left in between. Germline CDR1 is LNHNV and CDR2 is YYDKDF (reference sequence). This CDR3 is built from 15 residues. Here the CDR3 DNA reads TGTGCCACCAGCAGAGATCGGGGGGGAAGCTATGGCTACACCTTC. Encoded protein: CATSRDRGGSYGYTF.

The chain links TRBV9 to TRBJ2-3; D is possibly TRBD1 (6 bases). The ends were cut back, 3 bases at V and 6 bases at J, with 11 bases in the middle. This CDR3 spans 13 amino acids. CDR1 is SGDLS and CDR2 is YYNGEE in the germline V gene. CDR3 bases: TGTGCCAGCAGCGGGGGGCGTGAGGATACGCAGTATTTT. As protein: CASSGGREDTQYF.

The CDR3 coding sequence is TGTGCCAGCAGCCGACAGGGTTCCTATAATTCACCCCTCCACTTT. Protein product: CASSRQGSYNSPLHF. The rearrangement joins TRBV6-5 to TRBJ1-6; 7 nucleotides line up with TRBD1. Germline lookup yields CDR1 MNHEY and CDR2 SVGAGI. V was clipped by 6 bases and J by 1 base; unmatched bases: 3. The CDR3 length is 15 residues.

The chain couples TRBV5-8 to TRBJ2-5, with 10 bases lining up with TRBD2. Germline CDR1 SGHTS, CDR2 YDEGEE. The CDR3 loop spans 20 amino acids. The V segment lost 4 bases and the J segment 4 bases; nucleotides outside the gene matches: 22. The CDR3 region is CASSPLRLFRAAGGVETQYF. Here the CDR3 DNA reads TGTGCCAGCAGCCCACTCCGTTTGTTCCGCGCAGCGGGGGGGGTAGAGACCCAGTACTTC.

The CDR3 DNA sequence: TGTGCCAGCAGCCCCCTAGGGGGTGAGGGTTACAATGAGCAGTTCTTC. Amino acids: CASSPLGGEGYNEQFF. The rearrangement uses TRBV5-4 and TRBJ2-1; D possibly corresponds to TRBD1 (6 bases). The CDR3 contains 16 residues. Germline V gene lookup returns CDR1 SGHNT and CDR2 YYREEE (reference sequence). Trimming removed 4 bases from V and 4 bases from J, with 18 bases in between.